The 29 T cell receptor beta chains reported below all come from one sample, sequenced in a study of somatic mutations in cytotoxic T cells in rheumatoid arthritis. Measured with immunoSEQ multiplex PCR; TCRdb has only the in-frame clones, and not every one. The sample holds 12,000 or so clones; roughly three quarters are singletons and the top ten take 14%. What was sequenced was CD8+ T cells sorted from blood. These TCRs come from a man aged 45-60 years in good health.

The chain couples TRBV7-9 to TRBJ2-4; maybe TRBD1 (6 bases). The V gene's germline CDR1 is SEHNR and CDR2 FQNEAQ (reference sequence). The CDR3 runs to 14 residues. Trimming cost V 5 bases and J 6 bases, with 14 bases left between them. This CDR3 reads CASSQTGVGNIQYF. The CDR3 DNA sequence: TGTGCCAGCAGCCAGACAGGTGTCGGAAACATTCAGTACTTC.

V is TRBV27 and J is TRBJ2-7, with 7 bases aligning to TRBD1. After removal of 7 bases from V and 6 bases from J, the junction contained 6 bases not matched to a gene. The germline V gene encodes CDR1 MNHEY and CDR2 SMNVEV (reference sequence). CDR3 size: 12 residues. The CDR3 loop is CASTGTAGEQYF. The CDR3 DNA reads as TGTGCCAGCACAGGGACAGCTGGCGAGCAGTACTTC.

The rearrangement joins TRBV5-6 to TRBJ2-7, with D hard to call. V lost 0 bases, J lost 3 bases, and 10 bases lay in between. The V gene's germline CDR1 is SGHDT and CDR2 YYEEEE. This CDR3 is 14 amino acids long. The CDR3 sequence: CASSLVGTGYEQYF. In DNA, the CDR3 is TGTGCCAGCAGCTTGGTGGGTACTGGCTACGAGCAGTACTTC. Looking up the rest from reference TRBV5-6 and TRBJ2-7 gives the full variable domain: DAGVTQSPTHLIKTRGQQVTLRCSPKSGHDTVSWYQQALGQGPQFIFQYYEEEERQRGNFPDRFSGHQFPNYSSELNVNALLLGDSALYLCASSLVGTGYEQYFGPGTRLTVT.

This CDR3 reads CASRGTASDEQFF. For the CDR3, the DNA is TGTGCCAGCCGTGGGACCGCCTCGGATGAGCAGTTCTTC. This chain connects TRBV11-2 to TRBJ2-1, with D tentatively TRBD1 or TRBD2 (5 bases each). The germline V gene has CDR1 SGHAT and CDR2 FQNNGV. V was pared by 8 bases and J by 8 bases, with 16 bases between. There are 13 residues in the CDR3.

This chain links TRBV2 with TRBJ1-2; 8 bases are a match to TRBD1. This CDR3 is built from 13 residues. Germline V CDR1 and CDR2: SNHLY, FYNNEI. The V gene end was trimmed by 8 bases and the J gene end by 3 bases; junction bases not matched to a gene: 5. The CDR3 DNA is TGTGCCAGCTGGAACAGGGGGGACTATGGCTACACCTTC. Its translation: CASWNRGDYGYTF.

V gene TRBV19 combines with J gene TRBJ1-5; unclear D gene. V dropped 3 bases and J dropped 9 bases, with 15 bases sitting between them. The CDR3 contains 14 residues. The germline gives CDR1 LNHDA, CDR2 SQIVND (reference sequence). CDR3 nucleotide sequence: TGTGCCAGTAGTATGGGAGGCCGGGTTTCGCCCCAGCATTTT. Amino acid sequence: CASSMGGRVSPQHF.

The CDR3: CASSQKDRGLNNEQFF. DNA for the CDR3: TGTGCCAGCAGCCAGAAAGACAGGGGGCTCAACAATGAGCAGTTCTTC. The chain employs TRBV4-2 and TRBJ2-1; 10 nucleotides match TRBD1. The germline gives CDR1 LGHNA, CDR2 YNFKEQ. CDR3 length: 16 residues. The trim removed 3 bases at V and 5 bases at J, leaving 7 bases unmatched.

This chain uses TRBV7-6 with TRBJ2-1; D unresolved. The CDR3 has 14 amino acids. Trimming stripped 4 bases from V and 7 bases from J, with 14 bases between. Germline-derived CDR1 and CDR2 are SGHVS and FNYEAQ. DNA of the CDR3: TGTGCCAGCAGCTCACCGATGGAAGGGAATGAGCAGTTCTTC. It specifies CASSSPMEGNEQFF.

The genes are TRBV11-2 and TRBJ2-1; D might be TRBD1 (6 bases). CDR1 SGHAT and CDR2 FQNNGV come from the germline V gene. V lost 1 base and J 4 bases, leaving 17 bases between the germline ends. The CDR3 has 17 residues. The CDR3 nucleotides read TGTGCCAGCAGCTTAGTTCCCCCAGGGGTGCCGTACAATGAGCAGTTCTTC. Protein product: CASSLVPPGVPYNEQFF.

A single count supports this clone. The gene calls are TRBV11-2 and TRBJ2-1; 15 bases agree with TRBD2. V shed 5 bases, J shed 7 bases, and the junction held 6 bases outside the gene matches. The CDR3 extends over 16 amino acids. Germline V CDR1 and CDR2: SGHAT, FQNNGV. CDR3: CASSPGLAGGRNEQFF. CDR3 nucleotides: TGTGCCAGCAGCCCCGGACTAGCGGGGGGGAGAAATGAGCAGTTCTTC. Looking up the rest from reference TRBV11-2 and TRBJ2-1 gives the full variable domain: EAGVAQSPRYKIIEKRQSVAFWCNPISGHATLYWYQQILGQGPKLLIQFQNNGVVDDSQLPKDRFSAERLKGVDSTLKIQPAKLEDSAVYLCASSPGLAGGRNEQFFGPGTRLTVL.

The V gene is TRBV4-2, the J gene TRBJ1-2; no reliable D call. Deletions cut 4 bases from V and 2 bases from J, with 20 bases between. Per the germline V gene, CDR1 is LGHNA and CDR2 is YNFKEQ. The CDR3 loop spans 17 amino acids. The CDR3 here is CASSPYSISEGNYGYTF. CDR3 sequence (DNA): TGTGCCAGCAGCCCCTATAGTATCTCGGAGGGAAACTATGGCTACACCTTC.

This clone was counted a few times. Here the CDR3 reads CASSPQGAWGYTF. The CDR3 DNA follows: TGTGCCAGCAGTCCCCAGGGGGCGTGGGGCTACACCTTC. The chain combines TRBV6-5 with TRBJ1-2; TRBD1 matches 8 bases. This CDR3 is built from 13 residues. The V gene's germline CDR1 is MNHEY and CDR2 SVGAGI. The ends lost 5 bases at V and 8 bases at J; junction bases unmatched: 7.

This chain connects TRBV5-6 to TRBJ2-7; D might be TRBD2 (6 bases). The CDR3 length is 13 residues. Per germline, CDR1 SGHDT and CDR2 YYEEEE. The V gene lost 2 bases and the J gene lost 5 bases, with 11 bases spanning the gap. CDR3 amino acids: CASSFRDSNEQYF. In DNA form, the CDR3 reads TGTGCCAGCAGCTTCCGGGACTCAAACGAGCAGTACTTC.

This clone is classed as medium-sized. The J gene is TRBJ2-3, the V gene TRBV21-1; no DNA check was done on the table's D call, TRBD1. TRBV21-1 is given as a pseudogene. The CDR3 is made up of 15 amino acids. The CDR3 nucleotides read TGTGCCAGCAGTAACACAGGGTTTAGCACAGATACGCAGTATTTT. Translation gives CASSNTGFSTDTQYF.

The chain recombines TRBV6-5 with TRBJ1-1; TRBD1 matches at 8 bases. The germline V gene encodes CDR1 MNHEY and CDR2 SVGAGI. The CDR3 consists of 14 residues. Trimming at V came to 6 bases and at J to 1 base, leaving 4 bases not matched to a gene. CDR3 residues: CASRDGQGNTEAFF. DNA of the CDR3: TGTGCCAGCAGGGACGGACAGGGGAACACTGAAGCTTTCTTT.

Here the CDR3 reads CASSYPGQGVFEQYV. Here the CDR3 DNA reads TGTGCCAGCAGCTACCCGGGACAGGGGGTATTTGAGCAGTACGTC. This chain connects TRBV7-9 to TRBJ2-7; 11 nucleotides line up with TRBD1. J was trimmed by 7 bases and V by 4 bases; bases with no gene match: 9. The CDR3 runs 15 residues. Germline V gene data show CDR1 as SEHNR and CDR2 as FQNEAQ (reference sequence).

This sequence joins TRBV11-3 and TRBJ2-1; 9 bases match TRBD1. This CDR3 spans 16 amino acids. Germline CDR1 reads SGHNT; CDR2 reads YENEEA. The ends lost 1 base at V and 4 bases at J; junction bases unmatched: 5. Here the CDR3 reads CASSLVGTGMYNEQFF. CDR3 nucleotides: TGTGCCAGCAGCTTAGTTGGGACAGGGATGTACAATGAGCAGTTCTTC.

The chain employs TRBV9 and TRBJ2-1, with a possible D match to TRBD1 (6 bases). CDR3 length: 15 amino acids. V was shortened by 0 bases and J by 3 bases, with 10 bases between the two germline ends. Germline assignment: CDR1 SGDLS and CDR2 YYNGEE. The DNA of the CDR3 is TGTGCCAGCAGCGTAGGTACAGGGCACTACAATGAGCAGTTCTTC. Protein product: CASSVGTGHYNEQFF.

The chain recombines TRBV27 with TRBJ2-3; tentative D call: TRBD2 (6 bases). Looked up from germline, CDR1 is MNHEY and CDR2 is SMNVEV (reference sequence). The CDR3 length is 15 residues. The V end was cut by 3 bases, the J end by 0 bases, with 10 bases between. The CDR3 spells CASSFGTSSTDTQYF. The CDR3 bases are TGTGCCAGCAGTTTTGGGACTTCTAGCACAGATACGCAGTATTTT.

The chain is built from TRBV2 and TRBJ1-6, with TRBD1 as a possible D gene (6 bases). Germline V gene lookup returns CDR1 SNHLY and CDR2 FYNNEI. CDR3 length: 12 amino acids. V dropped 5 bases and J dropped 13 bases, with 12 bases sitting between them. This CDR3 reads CASSTPGAPLHF. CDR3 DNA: TGTGCCAGCAGTACTCCAGGGGCCCCCCTCCACTTT.

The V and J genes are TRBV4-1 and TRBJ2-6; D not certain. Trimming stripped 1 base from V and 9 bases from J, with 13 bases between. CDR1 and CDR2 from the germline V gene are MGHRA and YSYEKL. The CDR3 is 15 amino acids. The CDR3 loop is CASSQVIPVNNVLTF. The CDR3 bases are TGCGCCAGCAGCCAAGTTATCCCAGTCAACAACGTCCTGACTTTC.

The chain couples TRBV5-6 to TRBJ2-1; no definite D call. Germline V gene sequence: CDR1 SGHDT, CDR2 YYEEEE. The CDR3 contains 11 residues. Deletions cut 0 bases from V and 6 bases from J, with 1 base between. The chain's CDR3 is CASSLGNEQFF. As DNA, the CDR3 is TGTGCCAGCAGCTTGGGCAATGAGCAGTTCTTC.

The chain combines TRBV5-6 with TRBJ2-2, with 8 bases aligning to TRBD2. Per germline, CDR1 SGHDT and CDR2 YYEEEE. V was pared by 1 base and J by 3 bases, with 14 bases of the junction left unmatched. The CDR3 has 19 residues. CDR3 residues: CASSLWAEKWRGDTGELFF. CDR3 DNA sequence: TGTGCCAGCAGCTTGTGGGCAGAGAAATGGCGGGGGGACACCGGGGAGCTGTTTTTT.

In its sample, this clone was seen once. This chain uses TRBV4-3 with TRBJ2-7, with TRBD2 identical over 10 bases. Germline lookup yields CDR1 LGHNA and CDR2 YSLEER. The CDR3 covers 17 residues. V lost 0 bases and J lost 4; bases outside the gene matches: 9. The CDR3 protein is CASSQEYRAGGLYEQYF. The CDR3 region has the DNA TGCGCCAGCAGCCAAGAGTATCGAGCGGGAGGGCTGTACGAGCAGTACTTC.

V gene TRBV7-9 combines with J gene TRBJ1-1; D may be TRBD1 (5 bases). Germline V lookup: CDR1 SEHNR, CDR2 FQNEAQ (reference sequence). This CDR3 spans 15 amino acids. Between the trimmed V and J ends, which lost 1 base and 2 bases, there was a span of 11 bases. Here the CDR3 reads CASSLEQGTNTEAFF. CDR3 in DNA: TGTGCCAGCAGCTTAGAGCAGGGAACCAACACTGAAGCTTTCTTT.

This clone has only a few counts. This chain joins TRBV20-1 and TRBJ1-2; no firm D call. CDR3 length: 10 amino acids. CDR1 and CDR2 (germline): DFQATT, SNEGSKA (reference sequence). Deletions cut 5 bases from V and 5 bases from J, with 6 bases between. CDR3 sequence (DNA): TGCAGTGCTCAGATTTATGGCTACACCTTC. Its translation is CSAQIYGYTF.

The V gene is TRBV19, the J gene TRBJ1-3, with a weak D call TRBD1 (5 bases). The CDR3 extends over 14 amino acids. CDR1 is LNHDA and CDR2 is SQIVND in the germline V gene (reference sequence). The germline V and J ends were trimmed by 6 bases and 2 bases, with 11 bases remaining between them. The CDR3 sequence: CASRPGRPGNTIYF. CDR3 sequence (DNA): TGTGCCAGTAGACCGGGACGTCCTGGAAACACCATATATTTT.

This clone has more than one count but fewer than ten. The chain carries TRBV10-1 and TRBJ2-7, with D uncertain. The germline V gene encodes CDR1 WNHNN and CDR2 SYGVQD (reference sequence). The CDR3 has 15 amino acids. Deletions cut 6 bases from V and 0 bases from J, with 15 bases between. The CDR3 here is CASRSLPGPSYEQYF. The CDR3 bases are TGCGCCAGCAGGTCCCTGCCGGGCCCCTCCTACGAGCAGTACTTC.

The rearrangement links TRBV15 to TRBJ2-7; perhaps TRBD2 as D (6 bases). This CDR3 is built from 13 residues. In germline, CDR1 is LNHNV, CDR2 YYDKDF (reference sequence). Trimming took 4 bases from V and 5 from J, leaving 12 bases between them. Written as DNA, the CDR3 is TGTGCCACCAGCACCAGAGGAGGGAACGAGCAGTACTTC. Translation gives CATSTRGGNEQYF.